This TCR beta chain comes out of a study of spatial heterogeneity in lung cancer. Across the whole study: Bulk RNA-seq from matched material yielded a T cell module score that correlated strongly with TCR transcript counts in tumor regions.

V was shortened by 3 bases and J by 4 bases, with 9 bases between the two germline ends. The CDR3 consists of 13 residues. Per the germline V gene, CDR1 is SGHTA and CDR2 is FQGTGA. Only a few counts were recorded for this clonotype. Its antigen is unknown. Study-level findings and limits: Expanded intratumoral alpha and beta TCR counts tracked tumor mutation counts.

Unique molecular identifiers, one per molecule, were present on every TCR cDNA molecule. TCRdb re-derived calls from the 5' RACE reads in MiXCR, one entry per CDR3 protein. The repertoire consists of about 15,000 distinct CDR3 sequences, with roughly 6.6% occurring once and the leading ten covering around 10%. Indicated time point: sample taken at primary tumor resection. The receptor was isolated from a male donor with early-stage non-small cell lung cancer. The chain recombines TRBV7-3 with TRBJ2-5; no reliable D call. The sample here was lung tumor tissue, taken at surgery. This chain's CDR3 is CASSFRATETQYF. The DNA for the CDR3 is TGTGCCAGCAGCTTTCGCGCGACAGAGACCCAGTACTTC.